This TCR beta chain is from a study of blood T cells in healthy people across ages. This clonotype came up many times. A second PCR, run for roughly 7 to 12 cycles, used a sample-barcoded 5' primer plus a J-beta primer mix. In TCRdb, the 5' RACE reads were re-called with MiXCR into one record per CDR3 protein. This table holds hundreds of thousands of distinct CDR3 sequences, around 25% found once. There are 13 residues in the CDR3. Germline V lookup: CDR1 SGHTA, CDR2 FQGTGA. Trimming stripped 0 bases from V and 5 bases from J, with 5 bases between. The data were also submitted as part of a second study, on T cells of mothers and their children. That report adds: Slightly higher but non-significant overlap marked related mother-child pairs versus unrelated pairs.

This clonotype was obtained from a boy younger than 18 in good health. V and J are TRBV7-3 and TRBJ2-1; D gene uncertain. Sequenced: blood. The CDR3 reads CASSLTSDNEQFF. The CDR3, as DNA: TGTGCCAGCAGCTTAACGTCGGACAATGAGCAGTTCTTC.